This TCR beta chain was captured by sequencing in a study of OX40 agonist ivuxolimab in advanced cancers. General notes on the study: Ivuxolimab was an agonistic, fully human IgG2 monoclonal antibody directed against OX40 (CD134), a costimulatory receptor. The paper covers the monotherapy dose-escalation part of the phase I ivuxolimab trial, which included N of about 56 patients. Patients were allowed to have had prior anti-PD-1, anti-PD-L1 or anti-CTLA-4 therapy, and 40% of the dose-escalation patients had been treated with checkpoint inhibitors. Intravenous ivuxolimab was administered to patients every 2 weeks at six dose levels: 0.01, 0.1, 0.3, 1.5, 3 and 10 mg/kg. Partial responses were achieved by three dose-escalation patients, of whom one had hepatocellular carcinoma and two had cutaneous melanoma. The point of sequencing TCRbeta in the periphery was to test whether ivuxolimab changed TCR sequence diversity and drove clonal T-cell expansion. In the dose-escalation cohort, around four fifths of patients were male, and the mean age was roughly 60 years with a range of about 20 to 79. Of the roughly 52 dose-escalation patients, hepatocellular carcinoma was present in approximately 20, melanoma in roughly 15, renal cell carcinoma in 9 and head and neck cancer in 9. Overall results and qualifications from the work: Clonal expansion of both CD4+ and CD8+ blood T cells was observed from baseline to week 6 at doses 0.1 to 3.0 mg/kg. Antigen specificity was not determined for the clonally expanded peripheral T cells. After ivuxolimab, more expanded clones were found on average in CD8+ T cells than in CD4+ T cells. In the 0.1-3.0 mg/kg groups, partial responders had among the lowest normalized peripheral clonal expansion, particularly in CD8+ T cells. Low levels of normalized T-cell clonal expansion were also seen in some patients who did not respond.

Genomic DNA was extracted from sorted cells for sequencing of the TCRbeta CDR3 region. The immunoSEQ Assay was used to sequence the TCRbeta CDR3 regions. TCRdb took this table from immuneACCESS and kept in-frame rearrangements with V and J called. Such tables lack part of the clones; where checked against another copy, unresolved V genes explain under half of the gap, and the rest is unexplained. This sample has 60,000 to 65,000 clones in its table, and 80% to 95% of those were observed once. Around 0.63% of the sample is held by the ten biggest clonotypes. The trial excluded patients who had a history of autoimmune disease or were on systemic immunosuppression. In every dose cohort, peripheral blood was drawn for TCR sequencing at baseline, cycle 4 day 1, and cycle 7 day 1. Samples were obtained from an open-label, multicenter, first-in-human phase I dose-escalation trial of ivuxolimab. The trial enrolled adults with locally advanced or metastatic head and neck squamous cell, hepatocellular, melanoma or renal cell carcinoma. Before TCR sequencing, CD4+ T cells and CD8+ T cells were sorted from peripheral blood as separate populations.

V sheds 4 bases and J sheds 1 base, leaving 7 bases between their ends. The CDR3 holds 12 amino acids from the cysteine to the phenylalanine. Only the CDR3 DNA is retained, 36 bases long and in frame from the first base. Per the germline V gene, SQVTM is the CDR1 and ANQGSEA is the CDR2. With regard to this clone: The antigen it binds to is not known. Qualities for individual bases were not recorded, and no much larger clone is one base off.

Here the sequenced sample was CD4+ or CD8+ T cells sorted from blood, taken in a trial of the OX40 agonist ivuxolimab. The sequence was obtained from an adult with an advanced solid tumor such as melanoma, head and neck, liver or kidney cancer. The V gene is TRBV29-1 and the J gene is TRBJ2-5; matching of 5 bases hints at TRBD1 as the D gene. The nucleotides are TGCAGCGTTGCCAGGGCCCAAGAGACCCAGTACTTC. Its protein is CSVARAQETQYF.